Below are 9 T cell receptor beta chains sequenced from a single sample in a study of blood T cell repertoires in COVID-19. Using immunoSEQ multiplex PCR, the repertoire was profiled, and TCRdb retains in-frame clones only, with some absent. The sample has under 200,000 clones; roughly 82% are singletons. Input material: peripheral blood. These receptors were taken from a woman aged 25 to 39 with acute or convalescent COVID-19.

The chain has TRBV5-6 and TRBJ2-1; 8 bases are a match to TRBD2. The CDR3 is 16 residues long. Germline V lookup: CDR1 SGHDT, CDR2 YYEEEE. V trimming: 4 bases; J trimming: 3 bases; junction bases outside the gene matches: 9. CDR3 bases: TGTGCCAGCAGCCCAACCGGGACTAGTCTCTACAATGAGCAGTTCTTC. The encoded protein is CASSPTGTSLYNEQFF.

The chain uses TRBV28 and TRBJ1-4; D is unresolved. Germline loops: CDR1 MDHEN, CDR2 SYDVKM. Trimming pared 1 base from V and 2 bases from J, leaving 14 bases between. This CDR3 spans 17 amino acids. The CDR3 region is CASSLYGVGATNEKLFF. The CDR3 nucleotides read TGTGCCAGCAGTTTATACGGGGTCGGAGCCACTAATGAAAAACTGTTTTTT.

The gene calls are TRBV11-3 and TRBJ2-3; possibly TRBD2 for D (9 bases). Between the trimmed V and J ends, which lost 6 bases and 7 bases, there was a span of 20 bases. Germline V gene lookup returns CDR1 SGHNT and CDR2 YENEEA. The CDR3 totals 15 residues. The CDR3 loop reads CASSRQGTSHNTQYF. In nucleotides, the CDR3 is TGTGCCAGCAGTCGACAGGGGACTAGCCATAATACGCAGTATTTT.

A single count supports this clone. The chain combines TRBV10-3 with TRBJ2-7; no reliable D call. The germline V gene encodes CDR1 ENHRY and CDR2 SYGVKD. The length of the CDR3 is 15 residues. V was shortened by 3 bases and J by 2 bases, with 14 bases between the two germline ends. The CDR3 sequence is CAISDRIADTYEQYF. DNA of the CDR3: TGTGCCATCAGTGATCGGATAGCAGATACCTACGAGCAGTACTTC.

The gene calls are TRBV29-1 and TRBJ2-3; 7 bases align to TRBD1. V lost 4 bases to trimming and J lost 6 bases; unmatched junction nucleotides: 10. This CDR3 is 14 amino acids long. The germline V gene has CDR1 SQVTM and CDR2 ANQGSEA. CDR3 bases: TGCAGCGTTGGGCTTGGGACAGTCAAGGATACGCAGTATTTT. Its translation: CSVGLGTVKDTQYF.

This clone appeared a few times. V and J are TRBV6-1 and TRBJ1-5, with D unresolved. The germline V and J ends were trimmed by 3 bases and 6 bases, with 12 bases remaining between them. Germline CDR1 and CDR2: MNHNS and SASEGT. This CDR3 comprises 14 residues. CDR3 DNA: TGTGCCAGCAGTGAGGTGATTACGGGTCAGCCCCAGCATTTT. This sequence encodes CASSEVITGQPQHF.

Details on this clone: An end of the junction does not agree with germline; a read error may underlie this. V is TRBV30 and J is TRBJ1-5; D is undetermined. This CDR3 spans 17 amino acids. Germline CDR1 and CDR2: GTSNPN and SVGIG (reference sequence). The CDR3 sequence: CAWSVDRVRISDQPQHF. CDR3 in DNA: TGTGCCTGGAGCGTCGACCGAGTTAGGATTAGCGATCAGCCCCAGCATTTT.

The chain couples TRBV6-2 or TRBV6-3 to TRBJ1-2; D ambiguous. Trimming left V 5 bases short and J 4 bases short, with 17 bases between. The germline CDR1 and CDR2 sequences are MNHEY and SVGEGT. The CDR3 loop spans 15 amino acids. The CDR3 DNA sequence: TGTGCCAGCAGTCCGACGGGGAACCCTTCCTATGGCTACACCTTC. Translating gives CASSPTGNPSYGYTF.

The V and J genes are TRBV5-4 and TRBJ2-7, with no clear D. The germline CDR1 and CDR2 sequences are SGHNT and YYREEE (reference sequence). The germline V and J ends were trimmed by 0 bases and 4 bases, with 8 bases remaining between them. The CDR3 is 13 amino acids. For the CDR3, the DNA is TGTGCCAGCAGCTTGGACAATCGATACGAGCAGTACTTC. It is translated as CASSLDNRYEQYF.